This record covers a single TCR beta chain. At one boundary the junction diverges from the germline segment, which might be a read error. Following RNA extraction, reverse transcription yielded cDNA that acted as the sequencing template. Repertoires were generated with immunoSEQ multiplex PCR, while TCRdb's copy carries only in-frame clones and drops some. There are 190,000 or so clones in the sample; roughly 62% occur only once, and about 12% lies in the top ten. The data stem from a study of CD8+ T cells in alopecia areata. The CDR3 has 12 amino acids. Germline assignment: CDR1 MNHEY and CDR2 SVGAGI. Treatment defined: oral pan-JAK inhibitor, 5-10 mg twice daily.

Sample: CD8+ T cells sorted from blood, taken at week 24, from a patient treated with tofacitinib. V gene TRBV6-5 combines with J gene TRBJ2-2; possible D gene TRBD1, 5 bases. The clonotype was recovered from a human donor with alopecia areata. The CDR3 region is CATSRGTGELFF. The DNA of the CDR3 is TGTGCCACCAGTAGGGGTACCGGGGAGCTGTTTTTT.